The 7 T cell receptor beta chains presented below share a single source sample, sequenced in a study of tumor-infiltrating lymphocytes in primary liver carcinoma. The source of the blood RNA was unsorted whole blood, and germline DNA was extracted as well. A constant-region primer served to make TCR beta cDNA from about 0.45 ug total RNA. Nested multiplex PCR, run for three rounds with slightly modified ARM-PCR, yielded TCR beta libraries. PCR rounds one and two used TRBV1-TRBV30 forward primers with a C-beta reverse primer for approximately 10 cycles each. TCRdb re-called the multiplex PCR reads with MiXCR, one entry per CDR3 protein. The table lists approximately 210,000 distinct CDR3 sequences, roughly two thirds of them singletons. Sequencing was done on a sample of peripheral blood. These receptors were obtained from a woman aged 60-75 years with primary liver carcinoma and hepatitis B virus infection.

This sequence joins TRBV18 and TRBJ2-7; TRBD2 agrees at 13 bases. V was pared by 4 bases and J by 2 bases, with 2 bases of the junction left unmatched. Germline CDR1 reads KGHSH; CDR2 reads LQKENI. The CDR3 has 15 amino acids. In DNA, the CDR3 is TGTGCCAGCTCACGAGGACTAGCGGGAGCCTACGAGCAGTACTTC. It is translated as CASSRGLAGAYEQYF.

This clonotype was detected once. The missing conserved phenylalanine or tryptophan at the end of this CDR3 makes a read error likely. This chain uses TRBV4-2 with TRBJ2-1; either TRBD1 or TRBD2 may fit D (6 bases each). Germline CDR1 reads LGHNA; CDR2 reads YNFKEQ. This CDR3 region has 18 residues. CDR3 in amino acids: CVSSQQGRGTISYNEQFL. CDR3 coding DNA: TGTGTCAGCAGCCAACAGGGCCGGGGGACGATTTCATACAATGAGCAGTTCCTC.

Notes on this clonotype: The junction shows a germline mismatch at one end, possibly a read error. This chain joins TRBV7-3 and TRBJ2-3, with 9 bases fitting TRBD2. From germline, CDR1 is SGHTA and CDR2 FQGTGA. This CDR3 region has 13 residues. The CDR3 region has the DNA TGTGCCAACAGCTCCTCTAGCGGGACTACGCAGTATTTT. Amino acids: CANSSSSGTTQYF.

On this clonotype: Since a much larger clone is just one base distant, this may be a read error. The chain uses TRBV6-6 and TRBJ2-3, with D hard to call. Germline loops: CDR1 MNHNY, CDR2 SVGAGI (reference sequence). CDR3 size: 11 residues. CDR3 DNA sequence: TGTGTCAGCACGGAAATGGGCACGCAGTATTTT. This sequence encodes CVSTEMGTQYF.

Points on this clonotype: A much larger clone sits a single nucleotide away, making a read error possible. The rearrangement uses TRBV5-4 and TRBJ2-1; 7 bases match TRBD2. The germline V gene encodes CDR1 SGHNT and CDR2 YYREEE (reference sequence). The CDR3 extends over 15 amino acids. The DNA of the CDR3 is TGTGCCAGCGGCTTAGTAGCGGGTCCCAGCAATGAGCAGTTCTTC. Translation: CASGLVAGPSNEQFF. Looking up the rest from reference TRBV5-4 and TRBJ2-1 gives the full variable domain: ETGVTQSPTHLIKTRGQQVTLRCSSQSGHNTVSWYQQALGQGPQFIFQYYREEENGRGNFPPRFSGLQFPNYSSELNVNALELDDSALYLCASGLVAGPSNEQFFGPGTRLTVL.

The chain couples TRBV11-2 to TRBJ2-7; D is unclear. Per germline, CDR1 SGHAT and CDR2 FQNNGV. The CDR3 extends over 15 amino acids. Trimming took 4 bases from V and 2 from J, leaving 15 bases between them. The CDR3 loop is CASSSEAGRTYEQYF. Here the CDR3 DNA reads TGTGCCAGCAGCTCTGAAGCTGGGCGTACCTACGAGCAGTACTTC. The full variable domain, its missing parts supplied by reference TRBV11-2 and TRBJ2-7, is EAGVAQSPRYKIIEKRQSVAFWCNPISGHATLYWYQQILGQGPKLLIQFQNNGVVDDSQLPKDRFSAERLKGVDSTLKIQPAKLEDSAVYLCASSSEAGRTYEQYFGPGTRLTVT.

This clonotype appeared many times. This rearrangement joins TRBV12-3 or TRBV12-4 to TRBJ2-1; 8 nucleotides align to TRBD1. The CDR3 covers 16 residues. The junction had 13 bases not matched to a gene; V was cut back by 6 bases and J by 6 bases. CDR3 nucleotide sequence: TGTGCCAGCAGGCCCTACTCGGGACAGGAGGTCAATGAGCAGTTCTTC. Protein product: CASRPYSGQEVNEQFF.